The 10 T cell receptor beta chains below all came from one sample that was sequenced in a study of blood T cell repertoires in COVID-19. This table comes from immunoSEQ multiplex PCR, and its TCRdb copy is limited to in-frame clones, with some not included. This table has fewer than 400,000 clones, around 85% appearing once. The sample comprised PBMCs or T cells enriched from blood (not recorded which). These receptors were taken from a woman in her twenties or thirties who had been exposed to COVID-19.

The chain joins TRBV27 to TRBJ1-2; D not resolved. V was trimmed by 5 bases and J by 3 bases, leaving 25 bases between them. Per the germline V gene, CDR1 is MNHEY and CDR2 is SMNVEV (reference sequence). The CDR3 extends over 18 amino acids. CDR3 DNA sequence: TGTGCCAGCAGTCTCCTCCCCAGGCGAGAATCCCGAGACTATGGCTACACCTTC. Encoded protein: CASSLLPRRESRDYGYTF.

This chain links TRBV5-6 with TRBJ2-5, with TRBD2 matching 10 bases. The CDR3 runs to 17 residues. V trimming: 2 bases; J trimming: 5 bases; junction bases outside the gene matches: 12. Germline assignment: CDR1 SGHDT and CDR2 YYEEEE. CDR3 protein: CASSLPSWLAGVETQYF. CDR3 coding DNA: TGTGCCAGCAGCTTACCCTCGTGGCTAGCGGGGGTGGAGACCCAGTACTTC.

The rearrangement joins TRBV5-6 to TRBJ2-1; no clear D gene. The ends were cut back, 0 bases at V and 10 bases at J, with 8 bases in the middle. CDR1 is SGHDT and CDR2 is YYEEEE in the germline V gene. The CDR3 contains 12 residues. The CDR3 DNA reads TGTGCCAGCAGCTTGGGTTTTGGCGAGCAGTTCTTC. The encoded protein is CASSLGFGEQFF.

Only one count was recorded for this clone. The V and J genes are TRBV14 and TRBJ1-2; tentative D call: TRBD1 (5 bases). This CDR3 has 15 residues. Trimming cost V 4 bases and J 5 bases, with 17 bases left between them. Germline loops: CDR1 SGHDN, CDR2 FVKESK. CDR3 sequence: CASSPLDSIRYGYTF. CDR3 DNA sequence: TGTGCCAGCAGCCCCTTAGACAGTATTCGATATGGCTACACCTTC.

This clone was seen a single time. The CDR3 DNA reads as TGTGCCACCAGCAGACCGGGACAGCAAGAGACCCAGTACTTC. This codes for CATSRPGQQETQYF. The J gene is TRBJ2-5, the V gene TRBV15; 7 positions agree with TRBD1. Per germline, CDR1 LNHNV and CDR2 YYDKDF (reference sequence). With 2 bases clipped from V and 2 bases from J, the junction kept 2 bases outside the gene matches. This CDR3 spans 14 amino acids.

This chain joins TRBV4-1 and TRBJ1-1; D call uncertain. The CDR3 is made up of 13 amino acids. V shed 0 bases and J shed 4 bases, with 6 bases lying between them. Germline V gene sequence: CDR1 MGHRA, CDR2 YSYEKL. CDR3 residues: CASSQEATTEAFF. CDR3 coding DNA: TGCGCCAGCAGCCAAGAAGCTACCACTGAAGCTTTCTTT.

The rearrangement joins TRBV11-2 to TRBJ2-2, with TRBD2 identical over 7 bases. This CDR3 is 14 amino acids long. CDR1 is SGHAT and CDR2 is FQNNGV in the germline V gene. V gave up 5 bases and J gave up 1 base; unmatched junction bases: 1. Written as DNA, the CDR3 is TGTGCCAGCAGCCGCGGGAGGAACACCGGGGAGCTGTTTTTT. Translating gives CASSRGRNTGELFF.

The V gene is TRBV7-9, the J gene TRBJ2-1, with TRBD2 matching 9 bases. The CDR3 has 17 residues. Germline trimming cut 0 bases from V and 7 bases from J; bases unmatched to any gene: 10. The germline gives CDR1 SEHNR, CDR2 FQNEAQ (reference sequence). CDR3: CASSLAMGLALGNEQFF. DNA of the CDR3: TGTGCCAGCAGCTTAGCGATGGGACTAGCCCTGGGGAATGAGCAGTTCTTC.

The rearrangement uses TRBV28 and TRBJ1-1; 10 bases match TRBD1. The CDR3 spans 15 residues. Germline lookup yields CDR1 MDHEN and CDR2 SYDVKM. Trimming took 6 bases from V and 7 from J; bases not matched to a gene: 11. CDR3 in amino acids: CASSFGQGVSVEAFF. CDR3 DNA: TGTGCCAGCAGCTTCGGACAGGGGGTATCGGTTGAAGCTTTCTTT.

The chain couples TRBV28 to TRBJ1-1; a possible D gene is TRBD1 (6 bases). V was cut by 2 bases and J by 0 bases, with 16 bases left in between. The length of the CDR3 is 17 residues. The germline CDR1 and CDR2 sequences are MDHEN and SYDVKM. CDR3 residues: CASSLDPSTGMNTEAFF. The CDR3 region has the DNA TGTGCCAGCAGTTTAGACCCCTCTACAGGGATGAACACTGAAGCTTTCTTT.